The clone carrying this T cell receptor beta chain has a count of ten or more. The data originate from a study of T cells in Graves' hyperthyroidism and ophthalmopathy. The germline V and J ends were trimmed by 1 base and 3 bases, with 7 bases remaining between them. Looked up from germline, CDR1 is SGDLS and CDR2 is YYNGEE. This CDR3 is 13 amino acids long. There were TCR beta CDR3 regions amplified from RNA transcripts. Primed by the HTBI set, a first-round RT-PCR was run on the TCR CDR3. MiXCR was run by TCRdb on the multiplex PCR reads, yielding one entry per CDR3 protein. The sample yields more than 350,000 distinct CDR3 sequences, roughly 15% seen once.

Sequencing was performed on blood. This TCR came from a woman aged 55-70 years with Graves' ophthalmopathy. The rearrangement links TRBV9 to TRBJ1-2; perhaps TRBD1 as D (5 bases). The CDR3 loop is CASSVRGDYGYTF. The CDR3 DNA is TGTGCCAGCAGCGTAAGAGGGGACTATGGCTACACCTTC.